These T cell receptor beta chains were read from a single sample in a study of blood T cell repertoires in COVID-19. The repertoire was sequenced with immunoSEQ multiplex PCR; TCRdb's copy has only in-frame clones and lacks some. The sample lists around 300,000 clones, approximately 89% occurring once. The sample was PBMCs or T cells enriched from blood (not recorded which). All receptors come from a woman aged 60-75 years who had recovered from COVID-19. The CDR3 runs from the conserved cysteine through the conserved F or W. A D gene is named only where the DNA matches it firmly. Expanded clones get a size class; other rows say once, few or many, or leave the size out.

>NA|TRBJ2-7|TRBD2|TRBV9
TGTGCCAGCAGCAAGGGACTAGCGGGGGGCTCCTACGAGCAGTACTTC
CASSKGLAGGSYEQYF
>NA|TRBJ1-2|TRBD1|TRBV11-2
TGTGCCAGCAGCACCGGACAGGGTACCTATGGCTACACCTTC
CASSTGQGTYGYTF
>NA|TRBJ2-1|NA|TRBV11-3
TGTGCCAGCATGGACACGTACTTCAGCTCCTACAATGAGCAGTTCTTC
CASMDTYFSSYNEQFF
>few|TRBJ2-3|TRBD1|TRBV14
TGTGCCAGCAGCTTCGACAGGGCAGATACGCAGTATTTT
CASSFDRADTQYF
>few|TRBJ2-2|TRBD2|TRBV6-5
TGTGCCAGCAAGTCGGGGGGGCCGAGCACCGGGGAGCTGTTTTTT
CASKSGGPSTGELFF
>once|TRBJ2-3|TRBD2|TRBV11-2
TGTGCCAGCAGCTTGGGACTAGCGGGGATCACAGATACGCAGTATTTT
CASSLGLAGITDTQYF
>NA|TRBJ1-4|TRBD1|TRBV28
TGTGCCAGCAGTTCAGTCGGACAGGGGCTAGTGGAAAAACTGTTTTTT
CASSSVGQGLVEKLFF
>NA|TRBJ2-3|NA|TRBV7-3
TGTGCCAGCAGCTTCGCCAGGGTCACAGATACGCAGTATTTT
CASSFARVTDTQYF
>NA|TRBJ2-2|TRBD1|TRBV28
TGTGCCAGCAGTTCGGGACAGGCCACCGGGGAGCTGTTTTTT
CASSSGQATGELFF
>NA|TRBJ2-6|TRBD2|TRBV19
TGTGCCACCAAGGTAGCGGGGGGGGCCAACGTCCTGACTTTC
CATKVAGGANVLTF